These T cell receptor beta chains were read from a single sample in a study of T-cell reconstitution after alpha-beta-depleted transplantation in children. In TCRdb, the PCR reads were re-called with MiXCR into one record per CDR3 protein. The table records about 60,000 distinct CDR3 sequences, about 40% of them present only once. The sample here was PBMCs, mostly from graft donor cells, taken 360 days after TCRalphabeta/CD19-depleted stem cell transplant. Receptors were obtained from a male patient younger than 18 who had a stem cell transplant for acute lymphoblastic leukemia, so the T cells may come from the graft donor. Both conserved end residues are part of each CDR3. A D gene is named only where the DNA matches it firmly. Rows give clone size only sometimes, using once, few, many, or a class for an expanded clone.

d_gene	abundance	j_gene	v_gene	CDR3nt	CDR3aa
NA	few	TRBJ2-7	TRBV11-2	TGTGCCAGCAGCTTAATAGGGCGTGGGAGAGTCTACGAGCAGTACTTC	CASSLIGRGRVYEQYF
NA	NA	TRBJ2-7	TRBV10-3	TGTGCCATCAGTGGGGGGCCCACCTACGAGCAGTACTTC	CAISGGPTYEQYF
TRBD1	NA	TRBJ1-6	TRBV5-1	TGCGCCAGCAGTCGTCGACAGGGGTCATCACCCCTCCACTTT	CASSRRQGSSPLHF
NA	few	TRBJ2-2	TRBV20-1	TGCAGTGCTAGAGATCGTGGGGGGTTACCCGGGGAGCTGTTTTTT	CSARDRGGLPGELFF
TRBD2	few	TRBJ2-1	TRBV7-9	TGTGCCAGCAGCTTAATAGCGGGAGTTCTTGAGCAGTTCTTC	CASSLIAGVLEQFF
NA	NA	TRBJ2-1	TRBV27	TGTGCCAGCAGCCTATCCCTTCTTGATGAGCAGTTCTTC	CASSLSLLDEQFF
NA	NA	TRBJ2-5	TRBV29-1	TGCAGCGTTGATTGGAGGGGAGAGACCCAGTACTTC	CSVDWRGETQYF
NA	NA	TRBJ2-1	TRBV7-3	TGTGCCAGCAGCTTAGGGATGTACAATGAGCAGTTCTTC	CASSLGMYNEQFF
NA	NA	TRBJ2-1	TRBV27	TGTGCCAGCAGTTCATGGACAGCATACAATGAGCAGTTCTTC	CASSSWTAYNEQFF
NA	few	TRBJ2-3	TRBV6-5	TGTGCCAGCAGTTACATCAGGGGGGCTGTGGCAGATACGCAGTATTTT	CASSYIRGAVADTQYF
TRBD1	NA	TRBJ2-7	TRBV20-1	TGCAGTGCTTTACAAGAAGGGGACAGGGGGAGCGAGCAGTACTTC	CSALQEGDRGSEQYF
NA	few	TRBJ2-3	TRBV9	TGTGCCAGCAGCGCCGGAGACTTTTCCACAGATACGCAGTATTTT	CASSAGDFSTDTQYF
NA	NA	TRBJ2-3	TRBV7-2	TGTGCCAGCAGCTTCATCACAGATACGCAGTATTTT	CASSFITDTQYF
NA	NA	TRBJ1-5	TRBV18	TGTGCCAGCTCACCACCGAACAGGGCCAAACAGCCCCAGCATTTT	CASSPPNRAKQPQHF
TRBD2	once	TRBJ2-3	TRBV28	TGTGCCAGCAACGTAGCAGCGGGAAGCACAGATACGCAGTATTTT	CASNVAAGSTDTQYF
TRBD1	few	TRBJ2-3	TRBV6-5	TGTGCCAGCAGTTACTCCGGACAGGGGGCGCGAGGAGATACGCAGTATTTT	CASSYSGQGARGDTQYF
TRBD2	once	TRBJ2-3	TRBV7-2	TGTGCCAGCAGCTCGACCCCACTAGCGGCAGATACGCAGTATTTT	CASSSTPLAADTQYF
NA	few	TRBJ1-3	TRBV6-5	TGTGCCAGCAGTTACGGGGAGGCCGGAAACACCATATATTTT	CASSYGEAGNTIYF